This T cell receptor beta chain was obtained from a study of T cells in Graves' hyperthyroidism and ophthalmopathy. Notes on the study in general: Clonotypes that were expanded in thyroid above 0.001 mostly appeared in blood too.

Germline V gene data show CDR1 as ENHRY and CDR2 as SYGVKD. V was trimmed by 10 bases and J by 2 bases, leaving 20 bases between them. This CDR3 has 15 residues. This clonotype was counted at least ten times. Its antigen is undetermined. What was amplified from RNA transcripts were TCR beta CDR3 regions. First-round RT-PCR with HTBI primers amplified the TCR CDR3 region. Each CDR3 protein is one row after TCRdb ran MiXCR on the multiplex PCR reads. The table has 400,000 or so distinct CDR3 sequences, roughly 15% seen once. This chain links TRBV10-3 with TRBJ1-1; a possible D gene is TRBD1 (5 bases). The source material was blood. The clonotype was recovered from a woman aged 30 to 39 with Graves' ophthalmopathy. The CDR3 DNA follows: TGTGCCAGCCTTCAGGGAGGGAGGGTTAACACTGAAGCTTTCTTT. It yields the protein CASLQGGRVNTEAFF.